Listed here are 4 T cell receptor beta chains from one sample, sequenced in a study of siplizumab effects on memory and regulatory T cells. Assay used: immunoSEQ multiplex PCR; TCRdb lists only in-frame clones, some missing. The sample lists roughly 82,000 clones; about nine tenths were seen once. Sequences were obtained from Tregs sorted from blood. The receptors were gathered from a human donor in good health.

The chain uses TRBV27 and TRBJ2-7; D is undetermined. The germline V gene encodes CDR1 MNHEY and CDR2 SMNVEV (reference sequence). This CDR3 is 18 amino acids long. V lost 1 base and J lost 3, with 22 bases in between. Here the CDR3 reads CASSLFRGRTKGYYEQYF. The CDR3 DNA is TGTGCCAGCAGTTTATTTCGTGGTCGGACGAAGGGTTACTACGAGCAGTACTTC.

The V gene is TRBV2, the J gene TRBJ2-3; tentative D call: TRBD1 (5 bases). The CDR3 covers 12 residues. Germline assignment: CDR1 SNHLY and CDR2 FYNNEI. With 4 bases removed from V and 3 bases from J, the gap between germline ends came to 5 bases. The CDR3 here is CASSAGTDTQYF. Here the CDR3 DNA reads TGTGCCAGCAGTGCAGGGACAGATACGCAGTATTTT.

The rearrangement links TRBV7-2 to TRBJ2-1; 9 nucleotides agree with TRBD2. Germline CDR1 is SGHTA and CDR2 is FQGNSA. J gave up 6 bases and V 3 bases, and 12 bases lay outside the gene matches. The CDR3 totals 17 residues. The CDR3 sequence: CASSLDISGSIFNEQFF. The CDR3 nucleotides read TGTGCCAGCAGCTTGGACATTAGCGGGAGCATCTTCAATGAGCAGTTCTTC.

CDR3 loop: CASSPRSGRGDTEAFF. As DNA, the CDR3 is TGTGCCAGCAGCCCTAGGAGTGGGCGAGGCGACACTGAAGCTTTCTTT. This chain joins TRBV7-9 and TRBJ1-1; D gene ambiguous. V lost 5 bases and J lost 3, with 19 bases in between. The CDR3 length is 16 residues. The germline CDR1 and CDR2 sequences are SEHNR and FQNEAQ (reference sequence).